These 3 T cell receptor beta chains originate from one sample sequenced in a study of cytomegalovirus exposure and HLA in healthy donors (dated 2017 in TCRdb). The library was obtained by the immunoSEQ multiplex PCR assay. A mixture of 60 forward primers for TCR Vbeta segments and 13 reverse primers for TCR Jbeta segments was used in the multiplex PCR. Sourced from immuneACCESS, this table was stored by TCRdb with only in-frame sequences that have V and J called. A share of the clones is absent; for the studies checked, an unresolved V gene accounts for under half, and the remainder has no known explanation. The sample table records around 100,000 clones; around 70% of these occur just once. Just over 8.5% of the sample is held by the ten biggest clonotypes. Sequencing was carried out using PBMCs. Receptors originate from a man between 25 and 39 years old in good health and CMV-seropositive.

This clone was recorded a few times. V is TRBV27 and J is TRBJ1-5, with 8 bases identical to TRBD1. Looked up from germline, CDR1 is MNHEY and CDR2 is SMNVEV (reference sequence). CDR3 length: 14 residues. The ends lost 1 base at V and 4 bases at J; junction bases unmatched: 0. The CDR3 protein is CASSLWTGNQPQHF. The CDR3 DNA reads as TGTGCCAGCAGTTTATGGACAGGGAATCAGCCCCAGCATTTT.

The V gene is TRBV12-5, the J gene TRBJ2-3, with D perhaps TRBD2 (7 bases). CDR3 length: 20 residues. Looked up from germline, CDR1 is LGHNT and CDR2 is FRNRAP. Trimming removed 4 bases at V and 0 bases at J, with 26 bases between. CDR3 nucleotides: TGTGCTAGTGGTTCCGAGGGGGGGGAAGAATTTAAGACTAGCACAGATACGCAGTATTTT. Its protein product is CASGSEGGEEFKTSTDTQYF.

The chain is built from TRBV7-8 and TRBJ2-2; unclear D gene. Per germline, CDR1 SGHVS and CDR2 FQNEAQ. Trimming removed 5 bases at V and 3 bases at J, with 10 bases between. The CDR3 is 14 residues long. This CDR3 is CASSRIGDTGELFF. CDR3 bases: TGTGCCAGCAGCCGCATTGGAGACACCGGGGAGCTGTTTTTT. Based on the CDR3 plus reference TRBV7-8 and TRBJ2-2, the full variable domain is GAGVSQSPRYKVAKRGQDVALRCDPISGHVSLFWYQQALGQGPEFLTYFQNEAQLDKSGLPSDRFFAERPEGSVSTLKIQRTQQEDSAVYLCASSRIGDTGELFFGEGSRLTVL.